What follows are 4 T cell receptor beta chains derived from one specimen sequenced in a study of T cells in Graves' hyperthyroidism and ophthalmopathy. RNA transcripts served as the template for amplifying TCR beta CDR3 regions. The HTBI primer set was used in a first-round RT-PCR of the TCR CDR3. MiXCR was run by TCRdb on the multiplex PCR reads, yielding one entry per CDR3 protein. The table lists hundreds of thousands of distinct CDR3 sequences, roughly 46% of them singletons. Specimen: peripheral blood or thyroid tissue (not recorded which). These receptors were collected from a woman between 18 and 29 years old with Graves' hyperthyroidism.

V and J are TRBV19 and TRBJ2-7, with D hard to call. V lost 4 bases, J lost 3 bases, and 16 bases lay in between. There are 15 residues in the CDR3. Germline V lookup: CDR1 LNHDA, CDR2 SQIVND (reference sequence). This CDR3 is CASSTPGDTIYEQYF. Written as DNA, the CDR3 is TGTGCCAGTAGTACTCCTGGTGACACGATCTACGAGCAGTACTTC. The full variable domain, rest sourced from reference TRBV19 and TRBJ2-7, is DGGITQSPKYLFRKEGQNVTLSCEQNLNHDAMYWYRQDPGQGLRLIYYSQIVNDFQKGDIAEGYSVSREKKESFPLTVTSAQKNPTAFYLCASSTPGDTIYEQYFGPGTRLTVT.

The chain couples TRBV7-9 to TRBJ1-2, with TRBD1 matching 7 bases. The CDR3 is 14 residues long. Per germline, CDR1 SEHNR and CDR2 FQNEAQ (reference sequence). V trimming: 5 bases; J trimming: 4 bases; junction bases outside the gene matches: 7. The CDR3 bases are TGTGCCAGCAGCATCCGAGGGGACAGCTATGGCTACACCTTC. Translated: CASSIRGDSYGYTF.

As concerns this clonotype: A read error is possible here, since a much larger clone lies one base away. The genes are TRBV24-1 and TRBJ1-1; D is undetermined. Germline CDR1 and CDR2: KGHDR and SFDVKD. The ends were cut back, 4 bases at V and 8 bases at J, with 13 bases in the middle. CDR3 size: 13 residues. Here the CDR3 reads CATSDHTDAEAFF. The DNA for the CDR3 is TGTGCCACCAGTGACCATACTGACGCAGAAGCTTTCTTT.

The rearrangement links TRBV11-2 to TRBJ2-7; perhaps D is TRBD1 or TRBD2 (5 bases each). Deletions cut 8 bases from V and 2 bases from J, with 13 bases between. The V gene's germline CDR1 is SGHAT and CDR2 FQNNGV. This CDR3 is built from 13 residues. The CDR3, as DNA: TGTGCCAGCTCACCGGGGCCCCCCTACGAGCAGTACTTC. It is translated as CASSPGPPYEQYF.